Sequencing of this TCR beta chain was carried out in a study of beta chain features in type 1 diabetes (dated by TCRdb to the late 2010s). Regarding the study in general: Mean age, gender distribution, total cell number and subset yield were not different between patients and healthy donors. A total of 85 million to 140 million sorted cells were examined across all samples, and a strong correlation was observed between cell number per subset and RNA yield. In the study, TCRB repertoires of sorted circulating CD4+ T cell subsets from recently diagnosed type 1 diabetes patients were compared with those of matched healthy donors. Regulatory and stem cell-like memory subsets were obtained from only 8 patients and about 8 healthy donors, while naive and central memory subsets were obtained from all 30 or so donors.

This clone has a handful of counts. Its specific antigen is unknown. Base qualities were left out, and no much larger clone turns up one base away. The identical CDR3 is also encoded by other nucleotide sequences in the sample. Each donor gave one peripheral blood draw, around 0.12 L on average, collected into heparinised tubes. Using a panel that included CD45RO, CCR7, CD25, CD127, CD95 and CD27, naive, central memory, regulatory and stem cell-like memory CD4+ T cells were sorted on a BD FACSAria II. A purity above 98% was achieved for all sorted populations. PBMCs were separated immediately by Lymphoprep density gradient centrifugation and were stained directly, without being cultured. Samples were stained and sorted in pairs, with one healthy donor and one patient per experiment, so that batch effects were minimized. General conclusions and limits of the study: Patients with type 1 diabetes made fewer insertions and deleted more nucleotides at VDJ recombination sites, implying thymic rearrangement abnormalities. Because cDNA was sequenced instead of genomic DNA, activated cells with high expression could be over-represented, although the groups did not differ in activation or CD3 levels. PCR may preferentially amplify shorter templates, but because patient and control samples were amplified and corrected together, any resulting skew would affect both groups equally. Only small numbers of individuals were included in the HLA sub-analyses, which left unresolved whether HLA type had any influence on TCRB rearrangement. A moderate but significant shortening of TCRB CDR3 length was observed in type 1 diabetes patients in all four CD4+ subsets. Naive, central memory and regulatory TCRB repertoires appeared to be more alike among patients than among healthy donors.

All of the isolated RNA was reverse transcribed with the High Capacity cDNA Reverse Transcription Kit, so expressed TCRB transcripts were sequenced. Deep immunoSEQ sequencing was applied to naive, central memory and regulatory T cell samples, giving an average of approximately 3.8 million total reads per sample. After sorted cells were lysed in RLT buffer, RNA was extracted with DNase-treated RNeasy Micro or Mini kits, with the choice depending on cell number. To prevent cross-contamination, every cell subset was processed on its own, while patient and healthy donor samples were processed together. The immunoSEQ multiplex PCR was used to amplify TCRB sequences from cDNA, yielding 87-bp fragments that span the CDR3 region. Sequencing of the amplicons was performed on the Illumina HiSeq platform. In the original analysis: PCR bias was corrected computationally using synthetic template baselines, and reads within Hamming distance 2 were collapsed, with unmergeable singletons discarded. Reads were aligned against IMGT so that V, D and J genes, CDR3 length and insertions or deletions at six rearrangement sites could be assigned. Within each subset, clonotype counts were normalized to the number of sorted cells before true diversity and Gini coefficients were calculated with the tcR R package. The overlap coefficient, calculated on TCRB nucleotide sequences, was used to measure repertoire sharing. Out-of-frame TCRB sequences from naive cells were analyzed as a proxy for the pre-selection repertoire. Here the immuneACCESS table is served through TCRdb, limited to in-frame sequences with V and J called. Missing clones are a known gap in these copies; in checked studies unresolved V genes cover under half, and the rest lacks a known reason. V and J calls and clone size are those listed in that table; D and trimming were worked out from the DNA. This sample gives hundreds of thousands of clones in total; about 14% of them show up just once. The leading ten clones occupy roughly 0.04% of the sample.

The germline V gene encodes CDR1 SGHTA and CDR2 FQGNSA. Including the terminal cysteine and phenylalanine, the CDR3 comprises 14 residues. Only the CDR3 DNA stays, 42 bases, in frame from base 1. Trimming accounts for 0 bases at V and 6 bases at J, while the number of junction bases matched to no gene is 3. The receptor's source is a young man in good health. Sequencing input: naive CD4+ T cells from blood. This specimen's cell subset or site label, per the study, means: true naive CD4+ T cells. Rearrangement joined TRBV7-2 to TRBJ2-3; a stretch of 7 junction bases matches TRBD2. The DNA is TGTGCCAGCAGCTTAGCGGGGGGGTTGGATACGCAGTATTTT. It translates as CASSLAGGLDTQYF.